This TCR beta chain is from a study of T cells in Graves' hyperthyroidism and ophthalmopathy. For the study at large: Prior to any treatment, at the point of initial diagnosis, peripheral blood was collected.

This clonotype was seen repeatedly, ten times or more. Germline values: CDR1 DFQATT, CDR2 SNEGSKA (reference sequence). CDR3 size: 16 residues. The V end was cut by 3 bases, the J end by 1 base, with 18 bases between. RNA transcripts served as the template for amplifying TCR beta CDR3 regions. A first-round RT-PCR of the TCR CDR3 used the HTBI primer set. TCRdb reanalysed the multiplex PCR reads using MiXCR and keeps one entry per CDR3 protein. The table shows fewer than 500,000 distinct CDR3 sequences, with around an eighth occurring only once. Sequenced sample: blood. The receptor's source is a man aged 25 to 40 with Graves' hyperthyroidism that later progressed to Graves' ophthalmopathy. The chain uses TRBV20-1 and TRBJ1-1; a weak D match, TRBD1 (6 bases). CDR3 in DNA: TGCAGTGCTAGCCTCCGGGACACCTACCCGAACACTGAAGCTTTCTTT. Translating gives CSASLRDTYPNTEAFF.